This is a list of T cell receptor beta chains from one sample in a study of blood T cell repertoires in COVID-19. Profiled with immunoSEQ multiplex PCR; TCRdb holds only in-frame clones, not every one. The sample consists of about 260,000 clones, around nine tenths of them appearing once. The source material was peripheral blood. The origin of the receptors is a woman aged 55 to 70 with COVID-19, enrolled during active disease. CDR3s include the opening cysteine and the closing phenylalanine or tryptophan. D genes are given only for firm matches. Size is omitted from some rows. Given values are once, few, many or a class for expanded clones.

>.|.|TRBV4-1|TRBJ1-3
CASSQEEGGSGNTIYF
TGCGCCAGCAGCCAAGAAGAAGGGGGAAGTGGAAACACCATATATTTT
>.|many|TRBV6-4|TRBJ2-7
CASSVPTREAYEQYF
TGTGCCAGCAGTGTCCCTACGCGCGAAGCCTACGAGCAGTACTTC
>TRBD1|.|TRBV19|TRBJ1-1
CASSPLGQGVGNTEAFF
TGTGCCAGTAGCCCGTTGGGCCAGGGGGTTGGGAACACTGAAGCTTTCTTT
>.|.|TRBV4-2|TRBJ1-3
CASSQVDGRGSAGNTIYF
TGTGCCAGCAGCCAAGTTGATGGCAGAGGGAGCGCTGGAAACACCATATATTTT
>TRBD1|.|TRBV27|TRBJ2-3
CASSFWTGGTDTQYF
TGTGCCAGCAGTTTTTGGACAGGGGGCACAGATACGCAGTATTTT
>.|.|TRBV12-3/TRBV12-4|TRBJ1-2
CASSPQLYGYTF
TGTGCCAGCAGTCCGCAACTCTATGGCTACACCTTC
>.|.|TRBV14|TRBJ2-3
CASSQDLPGTHTDTQYF
TGTGCCAGCAGCCAAGACCTCCCAGGGACTCACACAGATACGCAGTATTTT
>.|.|TRBV18|TRBJ1-4
CASSPSATNEKLFF
TGTGCCAGCTCACCATCTGCAACTAATGAAAAACTGTTTTTT
>.|.|TRBV7-2|TRBJ2-1
CASSLARATEQFF
TGTGCCAGCAGCTTAGCGCGTGCAACTGAGCAGTTCTTC
>TRBD1|.|TRBV28|TRBJ1-5
CASTKTGVYQPQHF
TGTGCCAGCACTAAGACAGGGGTCTATCAGCCCCAGCATTTT